The 23 T cell receptor beta chains given below trace back to one sample, sequenced in a study of TIL therapy for anti-PD-1-resistant metastatic lung cancer. Stated time point: pre-treatment sample, taken before nivolumab and TIL therapy. This was the immunoSEQ v3 assay. The method was immunoSEQ multiplex PCR; TCRdb's version includes in-frame clones alone and lacks a portion of them. This sample has about 50,000 clones, with just over 85% found just once. Here the sequenced sample was blood, taken at baseline. These TCRs come from a person between 25 and 80 years old with non-small cell lung cancer.

This sequence joins TRBV6-1 and TRBJ2-3; 7 bases are shared with TRBD2. Germline CDR1 MNHNS, CDR2 SASEGT. J gave up 1 base and V 1 base, and 2 bases lay outside the gene matches. The CDR3 consists of 15 residues. In nucleotides, the CDR3 is TGTGCCAGCAGTGAAGTTGGGAGGGGCACAGATACGCAGTATTTT. Its protein is CASSEVGRGTDTQYF.

The chain links TRBV28 to TRBJ2-2; D possibly matches TRBD1 or TRBD2 (5 bases each). Trimming took 10 bases from V and 6 from J, leaving 21 bases between them. Germline loops: CDR1 MDHEN, CDR2 SYDVKM. CDR3 length: 15 amino acids. The CDR3: CATGAETRRPGELFF. The CDR3, as DNA: TGTGCCACCGGGGCCGAAACTCGTCGTCCCGGGGAGCTGTTTTTT. The variable domain in full, with the rest retrieved from reference TRBV28 and TRBJ2-2, is DVKVTQSSRYLVKRTGEKVFLECVQDMDHENMFWYRQDPGLGLRLIYFSYDVKMKEKGDIPEGYSVSREKKERFSLILESASTNQTSMYLCATGAETRRPGELFFGEGSRLTVL.

The rearrangement links TRBV6-5 to TRBJ1-2; D is ambiguous. The CDR3 extends over 14 amino acids. CDR1 is MNHEY and CDR2 is SVGAGI in the germline V gene. With 6 bases removed from V and 0 bases from J, the gap between germline ends came to 11 bases. The CDR3 loop is CASRRTETNYGYTF. The CDR3 nucleotides are TGTGCCAGCAGACGGACGGAGACTAACTATGGCTACACCTTC.

The chain recombines TRBV14 with TRBJ2-3, with 8 bases matching TRBD2. The CDR3 totals 17 residues. With V trimmed by 4 bases and J by 4 bases, 13 bases remained unmatched. Per germline, CDR1 SGHDN and CDR2 FVKESK. DNA of the CDR3: TGTGCCAGCAGCCCTCCGGGACTAGGGCGGGGAGCAGATACGCAGTATTTT. Protein sequence: CASSPPGLGRGADTQYF.

This clone was observed once. The V gene is TRBV25-1, the J gene TRBJ2-7; D possibly corresponds to TRBD1 (5 bases). The CDR3 totals 15 residues. Germline V gene sequence: CDR1 MGHDK, CDR2 SYGVNS. The germline V and J ends were trimmed by 2 bases and 6 bases, with 17 bases remaining between them. CDR3 protein: CASSELRQGNIEQYF. The DNA of the CDR3 is TGTGCCAGCAGTGAACTTCGGCAGGGAAATATCGAGCAGTACTTC.

V usage is TRBV11-2 and J usage is TRBJ2-2; either TRBD1 or TRBD2 may fit D (7 bases each). This CDR3 has 15 residues. Germline CDR1 is SGHAT and CDR2 is FQNNGV. V was cut by 6 bases and J by 2 bases, with 13 bases left in between. The CDR3: CASRPGGGNTGELFF. As DNA, the CDR3 is TGTGCCAGCAGACCAGGGGGGGGCAACACCGGGGAGCTGTTTTTT.

The gene calls are TRBV5-6 and TRBJ2-3; 12 nucleotides align to TRBD2. J lost 1 base, V lost 3 bases, and 12 bases had no gene match. CDR1 SGHDT and CDR2 YYEEEE come from the germline V gene. This CDR3 region has 19 residues. The CDR3 spells CASSSPSGRGAWGTDTQYF. The CDR3 coding sequence is TGTGCCAGCAGCTCGCCTAGCGGGAGGGGAGCATGGGGCACAGATACGCAGTATTTT.

The chain employs TRBV6-2 or TRBV6-3 and TRBJ2-1; no definite D call. V was trimmed by 4 bases and J by 8 bases, leaving 9 bases between them. Germline lookup yields CDR1 MNHEY and CDR2 SVGEGT. The CDR3 covers 12 residues. The CDR3 DNA sequence: TGTGCCAGCAGTTCGATTCTCGATGAGCAGTTCTTC. It codes for CASSSILDEQFF.

The chain joins TRBV7-9 to TRBJ2-1, with 12 nucleotides matching TRBD1. Germline V lookup: CDR1 SEHNR, CDR2 FQNEAQ (reference sequence). The CDR3 contains 15 residues. The V and J ends lost 2 bases and 6 bases, in that order; junction bases with no gene match: 2. This chain's CDR3 is CASSLWDRGPNEQFF. The CDR3, as DNA: TGTGCCAGCAGCTTATGGGACAGGGGGCCCAATGAGCAGTTCTTC.

CDR3 in DNA: TGTGCCAGCACCCTTTATCCCCAGGGCAACACTGAAGCTTTCTTT. Protein: CASTLYPQGNTEAFF. The rearrangement uses TRBV28 and TRBJ1-1, with a tentative D call TRBD1 (5 bases). The CDR3 runs to 15 residues. Germline V gene lookup returns CDR1 MDHEN and CDR2 SYDVKM. Between the trimmed V and J ends, which lost 7 bases and 2 bases, there was a span of 17 bases. Full variable domain (outside the CDR3, taken from reference TRBV28 and TRBJ1-1): DVKVTQSSRYLVKRTGEKVFLECVQDMDHENMFWYRQDPGLGLRLIYFSYDVKMKEKGDIPEGYSVSREKKERFSLILESASTNQTSMYLCASTLYPQGNTEAFFGQGTRLTVV.

The chain couples TRBV7-9 to TRBJ2-5; 7 bases match TRBD2. The CDR3 totals 16 residues. Germline loops: CDR1 SEHNR, CDR2 FQNEAQ (reference sequence). Trimming took 1 base from V and 5 from J; bases not matched to a gene: 10. This CDR3 is CASSLGRLAASETQYF. DNA for the CDR3: TGTGCCAGCAGCTTAGGTCGGCTAGCGGCTTCCGAGACCCAGTACTTC.

Details on this clone: It is unclear where the CDR3 begins or ends on the DNA, so no DNA is shown, and the CDR3 is as TCRdb lists it. V usage is TRBV21-1 and J usage is TRBJ2-7; the D call in the table, TRBD1, was not verified against the DNA. TRBV21-1 has pseudogene status. The length of the CDR3 is 17 amino acids, counting both ends. CDR3 protein: CASSKVGQGNKRREQYF.

J is TRBJ1-2 and V is TRBV27; tentative D call: TRBD1 (5 bases). From germline, CDR1 is MNHEY and CDR2 SMNVEV (reference sequence). The CDR3 contains 15 residues. Between the trimmed V and J ends, which lost 3 bases and 0 bases, there was a span of 11 bases. The CDR3 DNA reads as TGTGCCAGCAGTTTTGGGGGGGGTTCTAACTATGGCTACACCTTC. As protein: CASSFGGGSNYGYTF.

The gene calls are TRBV30 and TRBJ1-6; TRBD1 agrees at 10 bases. V gave up 8 bases and J gave up 12 bases; unmatched junction bases: 7. The V gene's germline CDR1 is GTSNPN and CDR2 SVGIG (reference sequence). The CDR3 covers 12 residues. CDR3 sequence (DNA): TGTGCCCGAGACAGGGGGCGAAAACCCCTCCACTTT. Its protein is CARDRGRKPLHF.

The rearrangement links TRBV28 to TRBJ2-1; maybe TRBD2 (5 bases). This CDR3 is built from 13 residues. Per germline, CDR1 MDHEN and CDR2 SYDVKM. Trimming left V 7 bases short and J 7 bases short, with 14 bases between. DNA of the CDR3: TGTGCCAGCACCCTGATTAGCGATAATGAGCAGTTCTTC. Its translation: CASTLISDNEQFF.

The DNA of the CDR3 is TGTGCCAGCAGCCGTACAGGTTTGGATCAGCCCCAGCATTTT. Translation: CASSRTGLDQPQHF. The chain uses TRBV14 and TRBJ1-5; weak D call: TRBD1 (5 bases). This CDR3 is built from 14 residues. With 4 bases removed from V and 5 bases from J, the gap between germline ends came to 12 bases. The germline V gene encodes CDR1 SGHDN and CDR2 FVKESK.

The V gene is TRBV6-5, the J gene TRBJ2-7; possible D gene TRBD2, 6 bases. The CDR3 is made up of 13 amino acids. Germline CDR1 is MNHEY and CDR2 is SVGAGI. V was cut by 7 bases and J by 2 bases, with 12 bases left in between. The DNA of the CDR3 is TGTGCCAGCAACAACGCGGGACCCTACGAGCAGTACTTC. Translation gives CASNNAGPYEQYF.

The V call is TRBV5-1, the J call TRBJ2-3; 8 bases fit TRBD1. CDR3 length: 14 residues. Germline CDR1 is SGHRS and CDR2 is YFSETQ. Unmatched junction bases numbered 6, after V lost 4 bases and J lost 5 bases. CDR3 in DNA: TGCGCCAGCAGCACTGGACAGGGAGGAGATACGCAGTATTTT. Residues: CASSTGQGGDTQYF.

V is TRBV28 and J is TRBJ1-4; D may be TRBD1 (5 bases). The length of the CDR3 is 16 residues. V lost 4 bases, J lost 8 bases, and 20 bases lay in between. Germline V gene data show CDR1 as MDHEN and CDR2 as SYDVKM. CDR3 sequence (DNA): TGTGCCAGCAGTTCGGGGACGGGAACCGCGGGGGAAAAACTGTTTTTT. This codes for CASSSGTGTAGEKLFF.

The V gene is TRBV5-6, the J gene TRBJ2-7, with D perhaps matching TRBD1 (5 bases). Between the trimmed V and J ends, which lost 0 bases and 3 bases, there was a span of 10 bases. Germline V gives CDR1 SGHDT, CDR2 YYEEEE. This CDR3 region has 14 residues. The CDR3 DNA is TGTGCCAGCAGCTTGGGCCAGACAGTCTACGAGCAGTACTTC. Protein sequence: CASSLGQTVYEQYF.

V usage is TRBV7-8 and J usage is TRBJ1-4, with D maybe TRBD1 (5 bases). V was shortened by 5 bases and J by 4 bases, with 11 bases between the two germline ends. From germline, CDR1 is SGHVS and CDR2 FQNEAQ. CDR3 length: 14 residues. CDR3 region: CASSRGRSNEKLFF. The CDR3, as DNA: TGTGCCAGCAGCCGGGGACGGAGTAATGAAAAACTGTTTTTT.

This clone was counted once. The rearrangement links TRBV28 to TRBJ1-5; D is unclear. Per germline, CDR1 MDHEN and CDR2 SYDVKM. CDR3 size: 13 residues. V was clipped by 8 bases and J by 0 bases, with 8 bases between them. This chain's CDR3 is CASLHYSNQPQHF. The DNA of the CDR3 is TGTGCCAGCCTACACTATAGCAATCAGCCCCAGCATTTT.

This chain connects TRBV5-1 to TRBJ2-1; 7 bases line up with TRBD2. Germline V CDR1 and CDR2: SGHRS, YFSETQ. The CDR3 has 16 amino acids. The V and J ends lost 1 base and 6 bases, in that order; junction bases with no gene match: 10. CDR3 sequence: CASSLRIREGPNEQFF. CDR3 bases: TGCGCCAGCAGCTTGAGGATTAGGGAGGGCCCCAATGAGCAGTTCTTC.